Each of the 25 T cell receptor beta chains below was sequenced from the same sample in a study of human versus mouse CDR3 diversity and MHC coevolution. The protocol was immunoSEQ multiplex PCR, while the TCRdb copy is restricted to in-frame clones and leaves out a portion. The sample shows some 80,000 clones, around 90% of them seen only once. The source material was naive CD4+ T cells from blood. Indicated subset: CD45RO-negative CD62L-positive naive CD4 T cells. All receptors derive from a person aged 30 to 70 in good health.

This sequence joins TRBV6-1 and TRBJ2-5; D is uncertain. Trimming left V 5 bases short and J 4 bases short, with 5 bases between. The CDR3 is 11 amino acids. Germline CDR1 and CDR2: MNHNS and SASEGT. CDR3 region: CASSYGETQYF. The DNA for the CDR3 is TGTGCCAGCAGTTACGGAGAGACCCAGTACTTC.

This chain connects TRBV28 to TRBJ1-2; D remains ambiguous. CDR1 and CDR2 (germline): MDHEN, SYDVKM. This CDR3 comprises 13 residues. V lost 7 bases and J 0 bases, leaving 9 bases between the germline ends. CDR3 in amino acids: CASTSGANYGYTF. The CDR3 coding sequence is TGTGCCAGCACCAGCGGAGCTAACTATGGCTACACCTTC.

The chain employs TRBV5-6 and TRBJ1-2; D is undetermined. This CDR3 has 14 residues. Looked up from germline, CDR1 is SGHDT and CDR2 is YYEEEE. V gave up 1 base and J gave up 5 bases, with 12 bases separating them. The CDR3 sequence: CASSLWERGYGYTF. The CDR3 nucleotides read TGTGCCAGCAGCTTGTGGGAGCGAGGGTATGGCTACACCTTC.

The rearrangement joins TRBV4-1 to TRBJ1-5; TRBD1 might be the D (5 bases). The CDR3 spans 15 residues. The ends were cut back, 0 bases at V and 5 bases at J, with 11 bases in the middle. Germline CDR1 reads MGHRA; CDR2 reads YSYEKL. CDR3 sequence (DNA): TGCGCCAGCAGCCAAGACGGCCAGGGCGATCAGCCCCAGCATTTT. This gives the protein CASSQDGQGDQPQHF.

This clone was recorded once. This CDR3 reads CAISDGGGDTQYF. The CDR3 coding sequence is TGTGCCATCAGTGACGGGGGTGGAGATACGCAGTATTTT. The chain combines TRBV10-3 with TRBJ2-3, with TRBD2 as a possible D gene (6 bases). The V gene lost 3 bases and the J gene lost 5 bases, with 9 bases spanning the gap. Germline V lookup: CDR1 ENHRY, CDR2 SYGVKD. CDR3 length: 13 amino acids.

This chain links TRBV4-2 with TRBJ2-1; D uncertain. Per the germline V gene, CDR1 is LGHNA and CDR2 is YNFKEQ. The CDR3 is 15 residues long. V was trimmed by 0 bases and J by 2 bases, leaving 8 bases between them. The CDR3 DNA follows: TGTGCCAGCAGCCAAGATCAGGCAGCCTACAATGAGCAGTTCTTC. It yields the protein CASSQDQAAYNEQFF.

This chain joins TRBV5-1 and TRBJ2-1; 11 bases are a match to TRBD1. The CDR3 runs to 16 residues. CDR1 is SGHRS and CDR2 is YFSETQ in the germline V gene. Losses at the gene ends were 6 bases for V and 9 bases for J; bases not matched to a gene: 14. CDR3 sequence (DNA): TGCGCCAGCATGTATATCGGACAGGGGGCAGGTGGTGAGCAGTTCTTC. Protein product: CASMYIGQGAGGEQFF.

The chain employs TRBV5-6 and TRBJ1-1; D is possibly TRBD1 (5 bases). Trimming stripped 2 bases from V and 2 bases from J, with 19 bases between. There are 17 residues in the CDR3. Germline-derived CDR1 and CDR2 are SGHDT and YYEEEE. DNA of the CDR3: TGTGCCAGCAGCTTATATGGTGGGGCGGGGACTAACACTGAAGCTTTCTTT. It yields the protein CASSLYGGAGTNTEAFF.

This chain uses TRBV5-8 with TRBJ2-1, with 10 bases that match TRBD1. The CDR3 spans 17 residues. Losses at the gene ends were 0 bases for V and 7 bases for J; bases not matched to a gene: 10. The germline CDR1 and CDR2 sequences are SGHTS and YDEGEE. The CDR3 sequence: CASSLVRPGTGVNEQFF. As DNA, the CDR3 is TGTGCCAGCAGCTTGGTACGCCCCGGGACAGGGGTAAATGAGCAGTTCTTC.

The chain combines TRBV7-8 with TRBJ2-1; the match to TRBD2 covers 12 bases. The CDR3 extends over 17 amino acids. With 5 bases clipped from V and 8 bases from J, the junction kept 13 bases outside the gene matches. The germline CDR1 and CDR2 sequences are SGHVS and FQNEAQ. This CDR3 reads CASSTIRASGRGYEQFF. For the CDR3, the DNA is TGTGCCAGCAGCACCATACGGGCTAGCGGGAGGGGATATGAGCAGTTCTTC.

This chain uses TRBV4-1 with TRBJ1-5; D is uncertain. Germline lookup yields CDR1 MGHRA and CDR2 YSYEKL. Trimming took off 0 bases at V and 10 bases at J, with 16 bases between the two ends. This CDR3 has 15 residues. CDR3 nucleotide sequence: TGCGCCAGCAGCCAAGATCCGGGGTTGGTATACCCCCAGCATTTT. Amino acid sequence: CASSQDPGLVYPQHF.

V usage is TRBV7-9 and J usage is TRBJ2-3, with 7 bases matching TRBD1. The trim removed 5 bases at V and 2 bases at J, leaving 4 bases unmatched. Germline V lookup: CDR1 SEHNR, CDR2 FQNEAQ (reference sequence). There are 14 residues in the CDR3. In nucleotides, the CDR3 is TGTGCCAGCAGCCCGGGGACAGCCACAGATACGCAGTATTTT. Translation gives CASSPGTATDTQYF.

The V and J genes are TRBV28 and TRBJ2-7, with 8 bases that match TRBD1. The CDR3 contains 15 residues. V trimming: 8 bases; J trimming: 0 bases; junction bases outside the gene matches: 9. From germline, CDR1 is MDHEN and CDR2 SYDVKM. The CDR3 region has the DNA TGTGCCAGCCTCACCCCCGGACAGGGCTCCTACGAGCAGTACTTC. It encodes CASLTPGQGSYEQYF.

In regard to this clone: One junction end disagrees with the germline gene, perhaps due to a read error. Different DNA sequences within this sample yield the same CDR3. This chain uses TRBV7-9 with TRBJ1-1; TRBD1 aligns across 8 bases. The CDR3 runs 15 residues. Germline V gives CDR1 SEHNR, CDR2 FQNEAQ (reference sequence). The CDR3 nucleotides are TGTGCTAGCAGCTTGAAGACAGGGGTAATCACTGAAGCTTTCTTT. This encodes CASSLKTGVITEAFF.

J is TRBJ2-5 and V is TRBV6-5; TRBD1 matches at 9 bases. The length of the CDR3 is 14 residues. CDR1 and CDR2 from the germline V gene are MNHEY and SVGAGI. The ends lost 6 bases at V and 2 bases at J; junction bases unmatched: 4. The CDR3 region is CASRTGGLQETQYF. The CDR3 nucleotides read TGTGCCAGCAGGACAGGGGGTCTTCAAGAGACCCAGTACTTC.

The V call is TRBV9, the J call TRBJ2-5; D not resolved. Germline lookup yields CDR1 SGDLS and CDR2 YYNGEE. The CDR3 length is 15 residues. The V and J ends lost 2 bases and 3 bases respectively, with 14 bases between them. The CDR3 DNA sequence: TGTGCCAGCAGCGTTAGTCCGGGTCCTGAAGAGACCCAGTACTTC. Protein sequence: CASSVSPGPEETQYF.

This clone was seen once. The rearrangement joins TRBV6-6 to TRBJ1-5; 8 bases line up with TRBD1. V lost 6 bases to trimming and J lost 4 bases; unmatched junction nucleotides: 5. There are 14 residues in the CDR3. Germline values: CDR1 MNHNY, CDR2 SVGAGI (reference sequence). CDR3 amino acids: CASRLGQGNQPQHF. For the CDR3, the DNA is TGTGCCAGCAGACTAGGACAGGGAAATCAGCCCCAGCATTTT.

The V gene is TRBV19, the J gene TRBJ2-5; 13 bases match TRBD2. V shed 3 bases and J 2 bases; nucleotides not matched to a gene: 6. Per germline, CDR1 LNHDA and CDR2 SQIVND (reference sequence). The CDR3 covers 17 residues. CDR3 nucleotides: TGTGCCAGTAGTATGCAACTAGCGGGGGGGAAGCAAGAGACCCAGTACTTC. Its protein is CASSMQLAGGKQETQYF.

The chain combines TRBV6-5 with TRBJ1-1; maybe TRBD1 (6 bases). Germline V lookup: CDR1 MNHEY, CDR2 SVGAGI. The CDR3 runs 15 residues. The germline V and J ends were trimmed by 7 bases and 5 bases, with 20 bases remaining between them. Here the CDR3 reads CASTRGGRGFTEAFF. The CDR3 DNA sequence: TGTGCCAGCACCCGGGGGGGCAGGGGATTTACTGAAGCTTTCTTT.

The gene calls are TRBV18 and TRBJ2-7; maybe TRBD2 (6 bases). The CDR3 extends over 16 amino acids. Germline V lookup: CDR1 KGHSH, CDR2 LQKENI. The V gene lost 3 bases and the J gene lost 2 bases, with 17 bases spanning the gap. CDR3 protein: CASSPSGGTPTYEQYF. CDR3 bases: TGTGCCAGCTCACCGAGTGGCGGGACTCCTACCTACGAGCAGTACTTC.

The chain links TRBV4-2 to TRBJ2-1; 13 bases are a match to TRBD2. Trimming took 0 bases from V and 8 from J; bases not matched to a gene: 4. This CDR3 region has 16 residues. Looked up from germline, CDR1 is LGHNA and CDR2 is YNFKEQ. The CDR3 reads CASSQETSGRQDEQFF. In DNA, the CDR3 is TGTGCCAGCAGCCAAGAGACTAGCGGGAGGCAGGATGAGCAGTTCTTC.

V usage is TRBV19 and J usage is TRBJ2-3, with D maybe TRBD1 (5 bases). The V end lost 2 bases, the J end lost 5 bases, and 11 bases lay between the germline ends. Germline loops: CDR1 LNHDA, CDR2 SQIVND (reference sequence). This CDR3 comprises 14 residues. This CDR3 is CASSIHHQGDTQYF. As DNA, the CDR3 is TGTGCCAGTAGTATACATCACCAGGGAGATACGCAGTATTTT. Complete variable domain (other parts from reference TRBV19 and TRBJ2-3): DGGITQSPKYLFRKEGQNVTLSCEQNLNHDAMYWYRQDPGQGLRLIYYSQIVNDFQKGDIAEGYSVSREKKESFPLTVTSAQKNPTAFYLCASSIHHQGDTQYFGPGTRLTVL.

The chain has TRBV21-1 and TRBJ2-3; TRBD2, the D gene given by the table, was not confirmed from the DNA. TRBV21-1 is termed a pseudogene. This CDR3 has 17 amino acids. This CDR3 is CASSKEGGSSSTDTQYF. The CDR3 DNA follows: TGTGCCAGCAGCAAAGAAGGTGGGAGTTCTAGCACAGATACGCAGTATTTT.

This chain connects TRBV6-6 to TRBJ1-1, with 8 bases identical to TRBD1. Trimming removed 8 bases from V and 7 bases from J; junction bases left unmatched: 12. The CDR3 extends over 14 amino acids. Germline V gene lookup returns CDR1 MNHNY and CDR2 SVGAGI (reference sequence). CDR3 region: CASSPPDRGYEAFF. The CDR3 DNA follows: TGTGCCAGCTCCCCACCCGACAGGGGATATGAAGCTTTCTTT.

The V call is TRBV7-9, the J call TRBJ2-7, with 7 bases fitting TRBD2. Germline values: CDR1 SEHNR, CDR2 FQNEAQ (reference sequence). The CDR3 consists of 15 residues. V lost 5 bases and J lost 3; bases outside the gene matches: 10. The CDR3 reads CASSQDGAGFYEQYF. The CDR3 region has the DNA TGTGCCAGCAGCCAAGATGGAGCGGGGTTCTACGAGCAGTACTTC.